This T cell receptor (beta chain) was sequenced for a study of T cells after yellow fever vaccination. General study results and limits: A small proportion of clonotypes was detected in both the CD4 and CD8 compartments.

V shed 6 bases, J shed 6 bases, and the junction held 8 bases outside the gene matches. Germline lookup yields CDR1 ENHRY and CDR2 SYGVKD. CDR3 length: 14 residues. TCRdb passed the 5' RACE reads through MiXCR, listing each CDR3 protein once. The sample has roughly 310,000 distinct CDR3 sequences, roughly 3.5% seen once. This clonotype was counted between two and nine times. Antigen specificity is unknown. The chain uses TRBV10-3 and TRBJ1-3, with 7 bases fitting TRBD1. The TCR was taken from a man between 18 and 35 years old who received the YFV17D yellow fever vaccine. The material sequenced was PBMCs, taken on the day of the yellow fever booster vaccination. In nucleotides, the CDR3 is TGTGCCATCAGCCAAGGACAGGATCAAAACACCATATATTTT. Translating gives CAISQGQDQNTIYF.